Sequencing of this T cell receptor beta chain was carried out in a study of OX40 agonist ivuxolimab in advanced cancers. Study results and caveats: Clonal expansion among partial responders at 0.1-3.0 mg/kg ranked near the lowest.

Germline V gene lookup returns CDR1 SGHAT and CDR2 FQNNGV. This CDR3 region has 15 residues. The J segment lost 4 bases and the V segment lost 3 bases, leaving 5 bases of the junction unmatched. Regarding this clone: Its specificity is not known.

The assay was immunoSEQ multiplex PCR, and TCRdb's table has in-frame clones only and misses some. The data hold 25,000 to 40,000 clones, with 80% to 90% observed a single time. The clonotype was recovered from an adult with an advanced solid tumor such as melanoma, head and neck, liver or kidney cancer. Source: CD4+ or CD8+ T cells sorted from blood, taken in a trial of the OX40 agonist ivuxolimab. This chain uses TRBV11-2 with TRBJ2-2; 7 positions agree with TRBD1. CDR3 loop: CASSLGQIGTGELFF. The CDR3 DNA sequence: TGTGCCAGCAGCTTGGGACAGATCGGCACCGGGGAGCTGTTTTTT. Complete variable domain (other parts from reference TRBV11-2 and TRBJ2-2): EAGVAQSPRYKIIEKRQSVAFWCNPISGHATLYWYQQILGQGPKLLIQFQNNGVVDDSQLPKDRFSAERLKGVDSTLKIQPAKLEDSAVYLCASSLGQIGTGELFFGEGSRLTVL.